These 14 T cell receptor beta chains were sequenced from one sample in a study of blood T cell repertoires in COVID-19. Clones were sequenced by immunoSEQ multiplex PCR, and TCRdb holds only the in-frame ones, with some missing. The sample includes about 280,000 clones, around nine tenths of them seen just once. The source material was peripheral blood. The receptor source for this set is a woman in her thirties or forties who had recovered from COVID-19.

The chain employs TRBV3-1 (or the pseudogene TRBV3-2) and TRBJ2-1; D is ambiguous. The CDR3 covers 12 residues. Trimming cost V 2 bases and J 5 bases, with 4 bases left between them. Per the germline V gene, CDR1 is LGHDT and CDR2 is YNNKEL (reference sequence). CDR3 coding DNA: TGTGCCAGCAGCCAATATGACAATGAGCAGTTCTTC. Encoded protein: CASSQYDNEQFF.

CDR3 DNA: TGTGCCAGCAGTGAAATCACGCGGGAGGGCCGCCACGAGCAGTACTTC. Encoded protein: CASSEITREGRHEQYF. The rearrangement uses TRBV6-1 and TRBJ2-7; TRBD2 aligns across 9 bases. V lost 2 bases, J lost 5 bases, and 10 bases stayed unmatched. CDR1 is MNHNS and CDR2 is SASEGT in the germline V gene. The CDR3 extends over 16 amino acids.

This chain joins TRBV3-1 (or the pseudogene TRBV3-2) and TRBJ1-1; the D gene is possibly TRBD1 (5 bases). V lost 4 bases, J lost 3 bases, and 12 bases lay in between. Germline V gene sequence: CDR1 LGHDT, CDR2 YNNKEL (reference sequence). The CDR3 has 14 amino acids. The CDR3 DNA follows: TGTGCCAGCAGCCTTAATCGGGACTACACTGAAGCTTTCTTT. Encoded protein: CASSLNRDYTEAFF.

The gene calls are TRBV29-1 and TRBJ2-1; TRBD2 aligns across 10 bases. With V trimmed by 7 bases and J by 6 bases, 3 bases remained unmatched. CDR1 is SQVTM and CDR2 is ANQGSEA in the germline V gene. The CDR3 spans 12 residues. CDR3 loop: CSGTSGLNEQFF. Here the CDR3 DNA reads TGCAGCGGGACTAGCGGACTCAATGAGCAGTTCTTC.

This clone was seen a handful of times. The gene calls are TRBV6-6 and TRBJ2-7; possible D gene TRBD2, 6 bases. V shed 2 bases and J shed 0 bases, with 11 bases lying between them. Germline lookup yields CDR1 MNHNY and CDR2 SVGAGI (reference sequence). The CDR3 runs to 15 residues. The CDR3, as DNA: TGTGCCAGCAGTTACGGACGGGGGATCTCCTACGAGCAGTACTTC. Translated, it gives CASSYGRGISYEQYF.

The chain has TRBV6-1 and TRBJ2-1; 10 nucleotides agree with TRBD2. The CDR3 is 16 amino acids. Per germline, CDR1 MNHNS and CDR2 SASEGT. Trimming cost V 2 bases and J 7 bases; bases outside gene matches: 8. This chain's CDR3 is CASSERPSGSKNEQFF. The CDR3 DNA sequence: TGTGCCAGCAGTGAAAGGCCTAGCGGGAGTAAGAATGAGCAGTTCTTC.

The chain employs TRBV5-1 and TRBJ2-3, with 7 bases that match TRBD2. The V gene end was trimmed by 4 bases and the J gene end by 2 bases; junction bases not matched to a gene: 7. The CDR3 is made up of 15 amino acids. CDR1 SGHRS and CDR2 YFSETQ come from the germline V gene. In DNA form, the CDR3 reads TGCGCCAGCAGCCCTACCGGGACTACCACAGATACGCAGTATTTT. The encoded protein is CASSPTGTTTDTQYF.

The rearrangement links TRBV27 to TRBJ1-1, with D tentatively TRBD1 (6 bases). CDR1 and CDR2 from the germline V gene are MNHEY and SMNVEV (reference sequence). The V gene lost 5 bases and the J gene lost 4 bases, with 17 bases spanning the gap. The CDR3 spans 15 residues. CDR3 in DNA: TGTGCCAGCAGTCCCCTCGACAGGTTAGGCACTGAAGCTTTCTTT. Amino acids: CASSPLDRLGTEAFF.

The chain links TRBV4-1 to TRBJ2-1; 10 bases are a match to TRBD1. The ends lost 1 base at V and 8 bases at J; junction bases unmatched: 8. CDR3 length: 16 residues. Germline V gene sequence: CDR1 MGHRA, CDR2 YSYEKL. The CDR3 spells CASSQGDRGGVDEQFF. The DNA of the CDR3 is TGCGCCAGCAGCCAAGGGGACAGGGGAGGGGTCGATGAGCAGTTCTTC.

On this clone: The CDR3 does not end in the conserved phenylalanine or tryptophan, so this is likely a read error. The DNA is omitted, as the CDR3 cannot be located on it reliably, and the CDR3 follows TCRdb's listing. This chain's CDR3 is CAWKARTGTSQL. This chain joins TRBV30 and TRBJ1-2; the table's D call, TRBD1, was not checked against the DNA. Germline V CDR1 and CDR2: GTSNPN, SVGIG (reference sequence). The CDR3 length equals 12 residues, ends included.

The chain joins TRBV30 to TRBJ2-7; TRBD2 matches at 9 bases. CDR1 is GTSNPN, CDR2 SVGIG, per germline (reference sequence). V lost 2 bases and J lost 4; bases outside the gene matches: 12. The CDR3 covers 16 residues. The CDR3 sequence: CAWSPTPGLAEYEQYF. The DNA for the CDR3 is TGTGCCTGGAGTCCTACCCCGGGACTAGCAGAATACGAGCAGTACTTC.

The V call is TRBV28, the J call TRBJ2-7; D possibly corresponds to TRBD2 (6 bases). Between the trimmed V and J ends, which lost 4 bases and 8 bases, there was a span of 21 bases. The CDR3 loop spans 15 amino acids. Germline V lookup: CDR1 MDHEN, CDR2 SYDVKM. The CDR3 is CASSYRDGTLRKQYF. CDR3 coding DNA: TGTGCCAGCAGTTACCGGGACGGGACTCTACGAAAGCAGTACTTC.

V gene TRBV6-5 combines with J gene TRBJ2-2, with 7 bases identical to TRBD2. From germline, CDR1 is MNHEY and CDR2 SVGAGI. This CDR3 contains 14 residues. With V trimmed by 7 bases and J by 1 base, 3 bases remained unmatched. This chain's CDR3 is CASTVAGNTGELFF. The CDR3 DNA reads as TGTGCCAGCACGGTAGCGGGGAACACCGGGGAGCTGTTTTTT.

The chain is built from TRBV11-3 and TRBJ2-5; 11 positions match TRBD2. The CDR3 totals 13 residues. CDR1 SGHNT and CDR2 YENEEA come from the germline V gene. After removal of 6 bases from V and 5 bases from J, the junction contained 2 bases not matched to a gene. The CDR3 reads CASRASGRETQYF. The CDR3 bases are TGTGCCAGCAGGGCTAGCGGGAGGGAGACCCAGTACTTC.